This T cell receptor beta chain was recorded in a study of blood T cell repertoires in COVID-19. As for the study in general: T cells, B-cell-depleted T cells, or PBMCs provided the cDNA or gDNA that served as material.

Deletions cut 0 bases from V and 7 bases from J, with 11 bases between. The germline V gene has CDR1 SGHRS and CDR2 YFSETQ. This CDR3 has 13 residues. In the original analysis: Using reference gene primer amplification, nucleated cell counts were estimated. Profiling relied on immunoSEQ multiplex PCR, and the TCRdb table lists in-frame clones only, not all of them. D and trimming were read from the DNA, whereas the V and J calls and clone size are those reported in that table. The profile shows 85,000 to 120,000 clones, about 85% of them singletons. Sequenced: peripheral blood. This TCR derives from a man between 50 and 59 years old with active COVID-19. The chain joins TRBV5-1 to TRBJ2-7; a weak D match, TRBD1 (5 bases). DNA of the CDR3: TGCGCCAGCAGCTTGGGATCAGGGAATGAGCAGTACTTC. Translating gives CASSLGSGNEQYF.